These T cell receptor beta chains were read from a single sample in a study of blood T cell repertoires in COVID-19. Profiled with immunoSEQ multiplex PCR; TCRdb holds only in-frame clones, not every one. The table records roughly 250,000 clones, approximately 80% of them present only once. The material sequenced was peripheral blood. These receptors all come from a woman of 80 years or more with acute or convalescent COVID-19. The CDR3 runs from the conserved cysteine through the conserved F or W. Fields, in order: V gene, CDR3 length, J gene, D gene, clone size, CDR3 DNA, CDR3 protein. A D gene is named only where the DNA matches it firmly. A clone size is listed for some rows: how often the clone was seen (once, few, many), or a class if it is expanded.

v_call: TRBV5-1
cdr3_length: 15
j_call: TRBJ2-3
d_call: .
clone_size: few
cdr3_nt: TGCGCCAGCAGCTTAGCCTGGACAGTCACAGATACGCAGTATTTT
cdr3_aa: CASSLAWTVTDTQYF

v_call: TRBV5-6
cdr3_length: 13
j_call: TRBJ2-7
d_call: TRBD2
clone_size: .
cdr3_nt: TGTGCCAGCAGCATACTAGCGTCCACTGAGCAGTACTTC
cdr3_aa: CASSILASTEQYF

v_call: TRBV19
cdr3_length: 15
j_call: TRBJ2-7
d_call: TRBD1
clone_size: few
cdr3_nt: TGTGCCAGGAGAGACAGGGGTCCGACCACCTACGAGCAGTACTTC
cdr3_aa: CARRDRGPTTYEQYF

v_call: TRBV2
cdr3_length: 15
j_call: TRBJ2-5
d_call: TRBD2
clone_size: .
cdr3_nt: TGTGCCAGCAGGGCACCGTCTAGCGGTAGAGAGACCCAGTACTTC
cdr3_aa: CASRAPSSGRETQYF

v_call: TRBV10-1
cdr3_length: 14
j_call: TRBJ2-1
d_call: TRBD1
clone_size: .
cdr3_nt: TGCGCCAGCAGTGAACGGGACAGGGCTCATGAGCAGTTCTTC
cdr3_aa: CASSERDRAHEQFF

v_call: TRBV6-6
cdr3_length: 16
j_call: TRBJ2-3
d_call: TRBD1
clone_size: .
cdr3_nt: TGTGCCAGCAGCCGGGGAGTGACAGGGGTCCCAGATACGCAGTATTTT
cdr3_aa: CASSRGVTGVPDTQYF

v_call: TRBV2
cdr3_length: 15
j_call: TRBJ2-2
d_call: .
clone_size: .
cdr3_nt: TGTGCCAGCAGTGACAGGGGCCCGAACACCGGGGAGCTGTTTTTT
cdr3_aa: CASSDRGPNTGELFF

v_call: TRBV28
cdr3_length: 15
j_call: TRBJ1-2
d_call: .
clone_size: .
cdr3_nt: TGTGCCAGCAGTTTACCAGGGCGACTGAACTATGGCTACACCTTC
cdr3_aa: CASSLPGRLNYGYTF

v_call: TRBV5-1
cdr3_length: 15
j_call: TRBJ1-2
d_call: TRBD1
clone_size: few
cdr3_nt: TGCGCCAGCAGCTTAGGACAGGTAGCTAACTATGGCTACACCTTC
cdr3_aa: CASSLGQVANYGYTF

v_call: TRBV19
cdr3_length: 16
j_call: TRBJ1-5
d_call: .
clone_size: .
cdr3_nt: TGTGCCAGTAGTACCCGGGGGGGGGCAGGGAGCCAGCCCCAGCATTTT
cdr3_aa: CASSTRGGAGSQPQHF

v_call: TRBV4-2
cdr3_length: 15
j_call: TRBJ2-7
d_call: TRBD1
clone_size: .
cdr3_nt: TGTGCCAGCAGCCAACCCGACAGGGGTTCCTACGAGCAGTACTTC
cdr3_aa: CASSQPDRGSYEQYF

v_call: TRBV6-6
cdr3_length: 15
j_call: TRBJ2-1
d_call: TRBD2
clone_size: .
cdr3_nt: TGTGCCAGCAGTTACATAGCGGGGGGCTACAATGAGCAGTTCTTC
cdr3_aa: CASSYIAGGYNEQFF

v_call: TRBV9
cdr3_length: 17
j_call: TRBJ1-2
d_call: .
clone_size: .
cdr3_nt: TGTGCCAGCAGCGCCTCGGCAGGCCTAGATGTCCCGGGGGGCTACACCTTC
cdr3_aa: CASSASAGLDVPGGYTF

v_call: TRBV21-1
cdr3_length: 15
j_call: TRBJ1-5
d_call: .
clone_size: .
cdr3_nt: TGTGCCAGCAGACTAAGACAGGGCCGCAATCAGCCCCAGCATTTT
cdr3_aa: CASRLRQGRNQPQHF

v_call: TRBV18
cdr3_length: 17
j_call: TRBJ1-2
d_call: TRBD1
clone_size: .
cdr3_nt: TGTGCCAGCTCACCATCCGGGACAGGGGGCACTAACTATGGCTACACCTTC
cdr3_aa: CASSPSGTGGTNYGYTF

v_call: TRBV28
cdr3_length: 15
j_call: TRBJ1-4
d_call: .
clone_size: .
cdr3_nt: TGTGCCAGCAGTGTCTATAGTCCAACTAATGAAAAACTGTTTTTT
cdr3_aa: CASSVYSPTNEKLFF

v_call: TRBV3-1/TRBV3-2
cdr3_length: 16
j_call: TRBJ2-1
d_call: .
clone_size: .
cdr3_nt: TGTGCCAGCAGCCAAGAGAGGCGGCTACTAGTCAATGAGCAGTTCTTC
cdr3_aa: CASSQERRLLVNEQFF

v_call: TRBV5-6
cdr3_length: 16
j_call: TRBJ2-5
d_call: TRBD2
clone_size: .
cdr3_nt: TGTGCCAGCACCTCTTTCGCGGGGGGCTTTCAAGAGACCCAGTACTTC
cdr3_aa: CASTSFAGGFQETQYF

v_call: TRBV7-9
cdr3_length: 17
j_call: TRBJ2-5
d_call: TRBD2
clone_size: .
cdr3_nt: TGTGCCAGCAGTCCCGGGACTAGCGGGGGAATCCAAGAGACCCAGTACTTC
cdr3_aa: CASSPGTSGGIQETQYF

v_call: TRBV5-1
cdr3_length: 14
j_call: TRBJ2-4
d_call: TRBD1
clone_size: .
cdr3_nt: TGCGCCAGCAGCGACGGACAGGGGGTGTACATTCAGTACTTC
cdr3_aa: CASSDGQGVYIQYF

v_call: TRBV11-2
cdr3_length: 18
j_call: TRBJ1-6
d_call: .
clone_size: .
cdr3_nt: TGTGCCAGCAGCTTCCGTGGCTCCAGGACAGTTATTAATTCACCCCTCCACTTT
cdr3_aa: CASSFRGSRTVINSPLHF

v_call: TRBV4-1
cdr3_length: 16
j_call: TRBJ1-4
d_call: TRBD1
clone_size: .
cdr3_nt: TGCGCCAGCAGCCTGAGCGGACAGGGGCGTAATGAAAAACTGTTTTTT
cdr3_aa: CASSLSGQGRNEKLFF